The 23 T cell receptor beta chains given below trace back to one sample, sequenced in a study of T-cell reconstitution after alpha-beta-depleted transplantation in children. Unique molecular identifiers were used in preparing the TCRbeta library. TCRdb itself ran the PCR reads through MiXCR, one entry per CDR3 protein. The data show approximately 400,000 distinct CDR3 sequences, around 9.9% seen once. Sequenced material: PBMCs from the stem cell graft donor, taken from the stem cell graft. These receptors originate from a human donor who donated a stem cell graft to a child with acute myeloid leukemia.

This clonotype turned up a few times. V is TRBV15 and J is TRBJ1-5; D gene unclear. Germline-derived CDR1 and CDR2 are LNHNV and YYDKDF (reference sequence). V was trimmed by 2 bases and J by 0 bases, leaving 11 bases between them. This CDR3 contains 16 residues. DNA for the CDR3: TGTGCCACCAGCAGAAGAGTCCAGGATAGCAATCAGCCCCAGCATTTT. Amino acids: CATSRRVQDSNQPQHF.

There are a few counts of this clonotype. V is TRBV3-1 and J is TRBJ2-7, with D tentatively TRBD1 (6 bases). The CDR3 loop spans 18 amino acids. The germline V gene encodes CDR1 LGHDT and CDR2 YNNKEL (reference sequence). Trimming took off 6 bases at V and 8 bases at J, with 32 bases between the two ends. In DNA form, the CDR3 reads TGTGCCAGCAGTCCTGACAGGAAGAGAATGGACACAGCTACGAAGCAGTACTTC. It yields the protein CASSPDRKRMDTATKQYF.

This clonotype was counted ten times or more. The genes are TRBV7-6 and TRBJ2-2; the D is unclear. The CDR3 length is 14 residues. The germline V gene encodes CDR1 SGHVS and CDR2 FNYEAQ. V lost 4 bases, J lost 5 bases, and 11 bases lay in between. Written as DNA, the CDR3 is TGTGCCAGCAGCTACGCCCCGAGGACCGGGGAGCTGTTTTTT. This codes for CASSYAPRTGELFF.

This clonotype was detected a few times. The chain is built from TRBV5-1 and TRBJ2-3; possibly TRBD1 for D (5 bases). CDR1 SGHRS and CDR2 YFSETQ come from the germline V gene. The CDR3 sequence is 17 residues long. The V gene lost 0 bases and the J gene lost 2 bases, with 16 bases spanning the gap. Here the CDR3 DNA reads TGCGCCAGCAGCTTGGGACAGTTGGCGGTAGTCACAGATACGCAGTATTTT. Its translation is CASSLGQLAVVTDTQYF.

This clonotype was observed at least ten times. The chain carries TRBV11-1 and TRBJ1-1; no clear D. The CDR3 spans 14 residues. V lost 5 bases, J lost 1 base, and 11 bases lay in between. Germline CDR1 reads SGHAT; CDR2 reads FQDESV (reference sequence). The CDR3, as DNA: TGTGCCAGCAGCGCCCACGAGAAGAACACTGAAGCTTTCTTT. Its protein product is CASSAHEKNTEAFF.

The V gene is TRBV12-3 or TRBV12-4, the J gene TRBJ2-1, with 11 positions matching TRBD2. V was clipped by 6 bases and J by 8 bases; unmatched bases: 12. The CDR3 runs to 16 residues. The CDR3 loop reads CASSPTGLAGGHEQFF. In DNA form, the CDR3 reads TGTGCCAGCAGCCCTACGGGCTTAGCGGGAGGGCATGAGCAGTTCTTC.

This clonotype has just a few counts. The V gene is TRBV27, the J gene TRBJ2-1, with D possibly matching TRBD2 (6 bases). V lost 7 bases and J lost 3, with 13 bases in between. The CDR3 totals 14 residues. Germline CDR1 is MNHEY and CDR2 is SMNVEV (reference sequence). Here the CDR3 DNA reads TGTGCCAGCATGCCGGGGGTTATCTACAATGAGCAGTTCTTC. Translated, it gives CASMPGVIYNEQFF.

This clonotype was seen a few times. The rearrangement joins TRBV7-2 to TRBJ2-1; D is unclear. The CDR3 runs to 12 residues. Trimming shortened V by 5 bases and J by 4 bases, and 6 bases separated the two germline ends. Germline values: CDR1 SGHTA, CDR2 FQGNSA. The chain's CDR3 is CASSPTYNEQFF. In nucleotides, the CDR3 is TGTGCCAGCAGCCCCACATACAATGAGCAGTTCTTC.

The gene calls are TRBV28 and TRBJ2-6; D not certain. V was pared by 8 bases and J by 0 bases, with 8 bases between. The CDR3 contains 14 residues. Germline V lookup: CDR1 MDHEN, CDR2 SYDVKM. For the CDR3, the DNA is TGTGCCAGCGCCCCCTTCTCTGGGGCCAACGTCCTGACTTTC. Its protein product is CASAPFSGANVLTF.

This clonotype was detected a few times. As DNA, the CDR3 is TGTGCCAGCAGCTTAGTTGTTTTTGGGGAGAACACTGAAGCTTTCTTT. Amino acids: CASSLVVFGENTEAFF. This chain uses TRBV7-2 with TRBJ1-1; D not certain. The CDR3 spans 16 residues. The V end lost 1 base, the J end lost 1 base, and 13 bases lay between the germline ends. Germline CDR1 and CDR2: SGHTA and FQGNSA.

This clonotype has a handful of counts. The chain is built from TRBV12-3 or TRBV12-4 and TRBJ2-2; TRBD1 matches 7 bases. V dropped 6 bases and J dropped 0; count of bases not matched to a gene: 4. CDR3 length: 15 residues. The CDR3 spells CASSQGVANTGELFF. The CDR3 nucleotides are TGTGCCAGCAGCCAGGGGGTAGCGAACACCGGGGAGCTGTTTTTT.

This clonotype was seen repeatedly, ten times or more. V usage is TRBV4-1 and J usage is TRBJ2-1; a possible D gene is TRBD2 (7 bases). V was trimmed by 0 bases and J by 6 bases, leaving 18 bases between them. The CDR3 length is 17 residues. Per the germline V gene, CDR1 is MGHRA and CDR2 is YSYEKL. The CDR3, as DNA: TGCGCCAGCAGCCAAGATGGGGGGGGGGCCCAATCCAATGAGCAGTTCTTC. Protein sequence: CASSQDGGGAQSNEQFF.

This clonotype was seen a few times. The chain couples TRBV6-5 to TRBJ2-5; D call uncertain. The CDR3 length is 16 residues. V was shortened by 0 bases and J by 5 bases, with 16 bases between the two germline ends. CDR1 is MNHEY and CDR2 is SVGAGI in the germline V gene. This CDR3 is CASSYSKLGVLETQYF. The CDR3 DNA reads TGTGCCAGCAGTTACTCGAAGTTGGGCGTCCTCGAGACCCAGTACTTC.

In its sample, this clonotype was seen a few times. The V gene is TRBV7-8, the J gene TRBJ2-4; perhaps TRBD1 as D (6 bases). The CDR3 contains 16 residues. Per the germline V gene, CDR1 is SGHVS and CDR2 is FQNEAQ. V lost 3 bases, J lost 1 base, and 13 bases lay in between. CDR3: CASSFGPRGAKNIQYF. The CDR3 DNA sequence: TGTGCCAGCAGCTTCGGGCCGAGGGGGGCCAAAAACATTCAGTACTTC.

The chain links TRBV20-1 to TRBJ2-1, with D perhaps TRBD2 (5 bases). Trimming left V 4 bases short and J 6 bases short, with 19 bases between. CDR3 length equals 15 residues. In germline, CDR1 is DFQATT, CDR2 SNEGSKA (reference sequence). CDR3 loop: CSATRTVRRFNEQFF. In nucleotides, the CDR3 is TGCAGTGCTACTAGGACTGTTCGCCGGTTCAATGAGCAGTTCTTC.

The V and J genes are TRBV7-9 and TRBJ1-2; 10 bases map to TRBD1. V lost 5 bases, J lost 9 bases, and 9 bases stayed unmatched. The germline CDR1 and CDR2 sequences are SEHNR and FQNEAQ (reference sequence). The CDR3 contains 14 residues. The CDR3 is CASSDSGQGLSYTF. In DNA, the CDR3 is TGTGCCAGCAGCGACTCGGGACAGGGGTTAAGCTACACCTTC.

This clonotype was observed a few times. This sequence joins TRBV5-1 and TRBJ2-3; D is possibly TRBD2 (6 bases). Trimming left V 0 bases short and J 0 bases short, with 11 bases between. This CDR3 spans 16 amino acids. Germline-derived CDR1 and CDR2 are SGHRS and YFSETQ. The CDR3 region has the DNA TGCGCCAGCAGCTTGGACGGAGGGACTAGCACAGATACGCAGTATTTT. The encoded protein is CASSLDGGTSTDTQYF.

The chain couples TRBV6-1 to TRBJ2-2, with D possibly matching TRBD1 (6 bases). V lost 6 bases and J lost 2, with 13 bases in between. CDR1 and CDR2 (germline): MNHNS, SASEGT. CDR3 length equals 15 residues. CDR3 nucleotides: TGTGCCAGCAGGTTGGACAGAACCAACACCGGGGAGCTGTTTTTT. Encoded protein: CASRLDRTNTGELFF.

This clonotype occurred a few times. V and J are TRBV7-2 and TRBJ1-6; 9 bases are a match to TRBD1. Germline loops: CDR1 SGHTA, CDR2 FQGNSA. The ends lost 5 bases at V and 7 bases at J; junction bases unmatched: 12. The CDR3 is 17 residues long. As DNA, the CDR3 is TGTGCCAGCAGCCGCCGGGAACAGGGGGCGCTGAATTCACCCCTCCACTTT. Encoded protein: CASSRREQGALNSPLHF.

The gene calls are TRBV14 and TRBJ2-1; perhaps TRBD1 as D (5 bases). Per the germline V gene, CDR1 is SGHDN and CDR2 is FVKESK. There are 13 residues in the CDR3. Trimming shortened V by 6 bases and J by 4 bases, and 10 bases separated the two germline ends. The CDR3 sequence: CASSGHVYNEQFF. CDR3 nucleotides: TGTGCCAGCAGTGGACACGTATACAATGAGCAGTTCTTC.

The chain joins TRBV5-4 to TRBJ2-1; 10 positions match TRBD1. Germline V lookup: CDR1 SGHNT, CDR2 YYREEE (reference sequence). There are 18 residues in the CDR3. Unmatched junction bases numbered 19, after V lost 4 bases and J lost 9 bases. The CDR3 is CASSKKKTGGAAVGEQFF. The DNA for the CDR3 is TGTGCCAGCAGCAAGAAAAAGACAGGGGGCGCGGCTGTGGGTGAGCAGTTCTTC.

In its sample, this clonotype was seen many times. The chain is built from TRBV5-1 and TRBJ1-4; D call uncertain. The V end was cut by 0 bases, the J end by 0 bases, with 6 bases between. This CDR3 has 15 amino acids. Germline CDR1 SGHRS, CDR2 YFSETQ. For the CDR3, the DNA is TGCGCCAGCAGCTTGGACACCGCAACTAATGAAAAACTGTTTTTT. It is translated as CASSLDTATNEKLFF.

This clonotype was detected many times. The chain joins TRBV25-1 to TRBJ1-2; D gene unclear. The CDR3 runs to 15 residues. V gave up 2 bases and J gave up 6 bases, with 16 bases separating them. Germline lookup yields CDR1 MGHDK and CDR2 SYGVNS. CDR3 nucleotides: TGTGCCAGCAGTGAAATAGGCGCAAAGGGAGATGGCTACACCTTC. Residues: CASSEIGAKGDGYTF.